This T cell receptor (beta chain) was retrieved from a study of T cells in Graves' hyperthyroidism and ophthalmopathy. Diagnosing involved the use of clinical symptoms, serum thyroxine and TRAb, thyroid ultrasound and orbital computed tomography. It was approximately 9.4 ml of fresh peripheral blood that supplied the PBMCs. At least ten counts were recorded for this clonotype. The investigators amplified TCR beta CDR3 regions from RNA transcripts. A set of HTBI primers served as the primers for a first-round RT-PCR of the TCR CDR3. TCRdb independently ran MiXCR on the multiplex PCR reads; one entry per CDR3 protein. There are 600,000 to 750,000 distinct CDR3 sequences in the sample; 17% occur only once, and roughly a sixth lies in the top ten. CDR1 and CDR2 from the germline V gene are LNHDA and SQIVND (reference sequence). The CDR3 contains 15 residues. Unmatched junction bases numbered 4, after V lost 2 bases and J lost 5 bases.

This chain links TRBV19 with TRBJ2-5, with TRBD2 matching over 11 bases. The sample comprised blood. The TCR was taken from a man between 45 and 60 years old with Graves' hyperthyroidism. CDR3 sequence reads: CASSITSGSSETQYF. For the CDR3, the DNA is TGTGCCAGTAGTATAACTAGCGGGAGTTCTGAGACCCAGTACTTC.